This paragraph covers one T cell receptor (beta chain) sequence. The antigen is undetermined. CDR3 length: 16 amino acids. Trimming left V 1 base short and J 0 bases short, with 11 bases between. In germline, CDR1 is LNHDA, CDR2 SQIVND (reference sequence). This sample is drawn from a study of cytomegalovirus exposure and HLA in healthy donors. Turning to the study itself: Membership in the Caucasian-associated ancestry cluster was found for 75% to 85% of roughly 400 genotyped donors.

The PCR was carried out with 60 Vbeta primers and 13 Jbeta primers. Sequenced by immunoSEQ multiplex PCR; TCRdb stores in-frame clones only, minus some. The sample contains about 90,000 clones, around four fifths of which appear only once. Regarding the study as a whole: It was reported that TCR beta sequences correctly inferred the HLA-A and HLA-B alleles for most subjects. Most TCR sequences were rare, but some public TCRs occurred in many donors. A later analysis found most CMV-associated TCR beta chains apparently HLA-restricted.

V and J are TRBV19 and TRBJ2-3; tentatively, D is TRBD2 (5 bases). The sequenced material came from PBMCs. The sequence came from a man between 25 and 39 years old in good health and CMV-seronegative. Here the CDR3 reads CASSIGSATSTDTQYF. CDR3 nucleotides: TGTGCCAGTAGTATAGGTAGCGCCACTAGCACAGATACGCAGTATTTT.